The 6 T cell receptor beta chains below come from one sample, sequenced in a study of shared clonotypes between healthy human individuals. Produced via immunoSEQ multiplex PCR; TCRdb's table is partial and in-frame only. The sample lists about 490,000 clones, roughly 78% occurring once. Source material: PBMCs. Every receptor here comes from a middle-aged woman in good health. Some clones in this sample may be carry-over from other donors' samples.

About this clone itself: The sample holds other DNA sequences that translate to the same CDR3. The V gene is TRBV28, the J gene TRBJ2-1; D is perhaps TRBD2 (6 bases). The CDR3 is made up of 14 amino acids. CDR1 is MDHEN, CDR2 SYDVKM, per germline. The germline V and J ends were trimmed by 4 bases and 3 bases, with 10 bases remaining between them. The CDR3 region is CASSYGTRYNEQFF. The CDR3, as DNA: TGTGCCAGCAGTTATGGGACTCGCTACAATGAGCAGTTCTTC. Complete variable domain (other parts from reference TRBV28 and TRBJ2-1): DVKVTQSSRYLVKRTGEKVFLECVQDMDHENMFWYRQDPGLGLRLIYFSYDVKMKEKGDIPEGYSVSREKKERFSLILESASTNQTSMYLCASSYGTRYNEQFFGPGTRLTVL.

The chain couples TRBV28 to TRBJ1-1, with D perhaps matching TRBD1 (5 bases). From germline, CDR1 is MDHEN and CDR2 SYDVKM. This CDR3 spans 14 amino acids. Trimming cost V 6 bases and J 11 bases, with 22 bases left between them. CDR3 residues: CASSRPGPTFEAFF. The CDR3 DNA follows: TGTGCCAGCAGCAGACCGGGGCCCACCTTTGAGGCTTTCTTT.

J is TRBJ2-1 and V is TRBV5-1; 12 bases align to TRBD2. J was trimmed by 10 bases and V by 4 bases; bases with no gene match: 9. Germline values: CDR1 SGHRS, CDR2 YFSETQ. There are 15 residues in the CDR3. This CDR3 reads CASSRLTSGRGEQFF. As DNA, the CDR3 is TGCGCCAGCAGCCGGTTGACTAGCGGGAGAGGGGAGCAGTTCTTC.

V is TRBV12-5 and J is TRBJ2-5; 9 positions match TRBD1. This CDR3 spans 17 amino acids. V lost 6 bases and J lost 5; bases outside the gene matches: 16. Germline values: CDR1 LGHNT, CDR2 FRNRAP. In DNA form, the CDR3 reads TGTGCTAGTGGAAAAGGGACAGGGTATGGTGGCAGGGAGACCCAGTACTTC. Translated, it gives CASGKGTGYGGRETQYF. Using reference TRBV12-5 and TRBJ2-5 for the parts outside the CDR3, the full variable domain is DARVTQTPRHKVTEMGQEVTMRCQPILGHNTVFWYRQTMMQGLELLAYFRNRAPLDDSGMPKDRFSAEMPDATLATLKIQPSEPRDSAVYFCASGKGTGYGGRETQYFGPGTRLLVL.

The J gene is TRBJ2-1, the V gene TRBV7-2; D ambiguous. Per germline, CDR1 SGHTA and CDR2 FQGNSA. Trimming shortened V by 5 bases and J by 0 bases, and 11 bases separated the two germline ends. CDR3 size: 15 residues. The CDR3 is CASSPYRSSYNEQFF. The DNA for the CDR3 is TGTGCCAGCAGCCCCTACCGGAGCTCCTACAATGAGCAGTTCTTC.

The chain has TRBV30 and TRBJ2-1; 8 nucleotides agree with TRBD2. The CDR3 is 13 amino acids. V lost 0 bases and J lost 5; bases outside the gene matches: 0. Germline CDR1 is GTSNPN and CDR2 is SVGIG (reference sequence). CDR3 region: CAWSVGLDNEQFF. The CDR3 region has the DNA TGTGCCTGGAGTGTGGGACTAGACAATGAGCAGTTCTTC.